This T cell receptor (beta chain) was identified during a study of blood T cell repertoires in COVID-19. Study background: Researchers got acute and convalescent COVID-19 samples from the United States, Italy and Spain.

Authors' processing steps: Researchers report that nucleated cell counts were estimated from reference gene primer amplification. The assay was immunoSEQ multiplex PCR, and TCRdb's table has in-frame clones only and misses some. From that table come the V and J calls and clone size; the DNA was used to work out D and trimming. The table shows some 60,000 clones, with 65% to 85% occurring only once. Trimming at V came to 7 bases and at J to 5 bases, leaving 6 bases not matched to a gene. The CDR3 runs 13 residues. The rearrangement links TRBV12-3 or TRBV12-4 to TRBJ2-5; 8 bases map to TRBD1. The sequence was collected from an older man with COVID-19, enrolled during active disease. The sample comprised peripheral blood. The CDR3 here is CASTTGGGETQYF. CDR3 DNA: TGTGCCAGCACCACAGGGGGAGGCGAGACCCAGTACTTC.